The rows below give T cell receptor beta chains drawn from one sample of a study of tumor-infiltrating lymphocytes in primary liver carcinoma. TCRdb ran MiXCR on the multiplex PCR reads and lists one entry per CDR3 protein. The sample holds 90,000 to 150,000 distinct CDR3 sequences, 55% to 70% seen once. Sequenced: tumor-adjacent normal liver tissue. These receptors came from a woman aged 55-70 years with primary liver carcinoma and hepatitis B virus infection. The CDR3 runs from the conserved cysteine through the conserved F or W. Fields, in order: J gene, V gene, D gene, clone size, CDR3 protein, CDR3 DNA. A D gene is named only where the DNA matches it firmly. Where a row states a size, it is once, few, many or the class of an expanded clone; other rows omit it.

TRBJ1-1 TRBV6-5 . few CASSWNRDAEAFF TGTGCCAGCAGTTGGAACAGGGACGCTGAAGCTTTCTTT
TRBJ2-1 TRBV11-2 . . CAGSFGPGSSYNEQFF TGTGCCGGTAGCTTTGGGCCAGGGAGCTCCTACAATGAGCAGTTCTTC
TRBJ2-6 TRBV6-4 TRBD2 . CASSDSPGGSGVNVPAF TGTGCCAGCAGTGACTCACCCGGGGGGTCTGGGGTCAACGTCCCGGCTTTC
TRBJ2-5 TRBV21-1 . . CASSLSWGLREIQYF TGTGCCAGCAGTTTGAGCTGGGGGCTGCGAGAGATCCAGTACTTC
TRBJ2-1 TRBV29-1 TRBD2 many CSVDWLAGSTSYNEQFF TGCAGCGTTGATTGGCTAGCGGGATCAACCTCCTACAATGAGCAGTTCTTC
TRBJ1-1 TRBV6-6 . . CPSSYDGNTEAFF TGTCCCAGCAGTTACGACGGGAACACTGAAGCTTTCTTT
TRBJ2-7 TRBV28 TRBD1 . CACTTLDRVSYEQYF TGTGCCTGCACCACACTGGACAGGGTGTCCTACGAGCAGTACTTC
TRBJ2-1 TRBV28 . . CASSLLENEQFF TGTGCCAGCAGTTTATTAGAAAATGAGCAGTTCTTC
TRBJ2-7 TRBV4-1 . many CASSHNPLYEQYF TGCGCCAGCAGCCACAACCCCCTCTACGAGCAGTACTTC
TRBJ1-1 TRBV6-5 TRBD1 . CAYSKNRGREAFF TGTGCCTACAGTAAAAACAGGGGGCGTGAAGCTTTCTTT
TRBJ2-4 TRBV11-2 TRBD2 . CASSTVWLLSGRDIQYF TGTGCCAGCAGCACAGTCTGGCTACTAAGCGGGAGGGACATTCAGTACTTC
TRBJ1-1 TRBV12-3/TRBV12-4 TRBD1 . CARSFRTGAVTKAFF TGTGCCAGGAGTTTCCGGACAGGGGCGGTAACTAAAGCTTTCTTC
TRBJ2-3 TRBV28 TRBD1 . CACVGDRDTTDTQYF TGTGCCTGTGTAGGGGACAGGGATACCACAGATACGCAGTATTTT
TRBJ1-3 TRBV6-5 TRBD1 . CASTDRSNSGSTIYF TGTGCCAGTACGGACAGGTCGAACTCTGGAAGCACCATATATTTT
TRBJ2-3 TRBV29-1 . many CSVRLSTDTQYF TGCAGCGTCAGACTTTCCACAGATACGCAGTATTTT
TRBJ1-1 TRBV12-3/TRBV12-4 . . CVSSFGQARFF TGTGTCAGCAGTTTCGGGCAGGCACGGTTCTTT
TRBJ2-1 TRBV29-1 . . CSVLTGGRIRGNEQFF TGTAGCGTATTAACTGGCGGGAGAATCAGGGGGAATGAGCAGTTCTTC
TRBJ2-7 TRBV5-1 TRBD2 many CASSQGLSYEQYF TGCGCCAGCAGCCAGGGACTATCCTACGAGCAGTACTTC
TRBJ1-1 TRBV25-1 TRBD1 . CASCRQGAGGTEAFF TGTGCCAGCTGCAGACAGGGGGCGGGAGGCACTGAAGCTTTCTTT
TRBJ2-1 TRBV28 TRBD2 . CASSRGLAGGGGNEQFF TGTGCCAGCAGCCGGGGACTAGCGGGAGGCGGGGGAAATGAGCAGTTCTTC
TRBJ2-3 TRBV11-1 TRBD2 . CVSSLRQRAGESHF TGTGTCAGCAGCTTAAGACAACGTGCGGGAGAGTCCCACTTT
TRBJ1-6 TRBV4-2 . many CASSYRNSPLHF TGTGCCAGCAGTTACAGGAATTCACCCCTCCACTTT
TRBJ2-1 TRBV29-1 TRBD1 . CSGTRTGDYNEQFF TGCAGCGGAACGCGGACAGGGGACTACAATGAGCAGTTCTTC
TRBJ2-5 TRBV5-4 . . CAGSYQGTQYF TGTGCCGGCAGCTATCAAGGGACCCAGTACTTC
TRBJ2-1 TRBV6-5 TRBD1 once CASSYIQGVHNERFF TGTGCCAGCAGTTACATACAGGGGGTTCACAATGAGCGGTTCTTC
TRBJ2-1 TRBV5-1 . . CASSLGGSCNDQFF TGCGCCAGCAGCTTAGGCGGCTCCTGCAATGATCAGTTCTTC
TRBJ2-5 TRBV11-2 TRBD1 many CAGSLRTGEGETQYF TGTGCCGGCAGCTTAAGGACAGGGGAAGGGGAGACCCAGTACTTC
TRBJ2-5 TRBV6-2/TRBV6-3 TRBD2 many CASSHLSIAGARETQYF TGTGCCAGCAGTCACCTCTCTATAGCGGGAGCACGAGAGACCCAGTACTTC